The rows below give T cell receptor beta chains drawn from one sample of a study of T cells in Graves' hyperthyroidism and ophthalmopathy. TCRdb fed the multiplex PCR reads into MiXCR, producing one record per CDR3 protein. This sample has about 480,000 distinct CDR3 sequences, with 13% to 15% found just once. The source material was blood. The receptors derive from a woman aged 18-30 years with Graves' hyperthyroidism. The CDR3 runs from the conserved cysteine through the conserved F or W.

cdr3_aa j_call v_call
CASSLSLTRGRAEAFF TRBJ1-1 TRBV27
CSARDGSGSYTGELFF TRBJ2-2 TRBV20-1
CASSLFPQKSAEAFF TRBJ1-1 TRBV27
CASSYSNIDSPLHF TRBJ1-6 TRBV6-5
CASSPWTSGHNEQFF TRBJ2-1 TRBV3-1
CASSQTGGRTYEQYF TRBJ2-7 TRBV28
CASSLAGTPRNEQFF TRBJ2-1 TRBV7-4
CASSFASGRARDTQYF TRBJ2-3 TRBV12-3/TRBV12-4
CASSQATDRTFTF TRBJ1-2 TRBV4-2
CASSHFNQPQHF TRBJ1-5 TRBV11-2
CASSSPVTGALFALFF TRBJ1-4 TRBV6-9
CASRANSGRASTGELFF TRBJ2-2 TRBV27
CASSFSYRGGGIATTDTQYF TRBJ2-3 TRBV13
CASSVPVGRAFF TRBJ1-1 TRBV19
CASSSARGPRNEKLFF TRBJ1-4 TRBV28
CASRLVSQLNTEAFF TRBJ1-1 TRBV7-9
CASSLRSTSGSSNEQFF TRBJ2-1 TRBV3-1
CASSQVDLGLAGGNEQFF TRBJ2-1 TRBV4-1
CASSHDRVAAFF TRBJ1-1 TRBV11-2
CAVQGADNEQFF TRBJ2-1 TRBV7-9
CASSPFSKNIQYF TRBJ2-4 TRBV5-1
CASSYSHEQYF TRBJ2-7 TRBV6-5
CSVYLGLQPYEQYF TRBJ2-7 TRBV29-1
CAWRGDLFSYNEQFF TRBJ2-1 TRBV30
CSASSSAGGQVYEQFF TRBJ2-1 TRBV20-1
CASSFRPDNEQFF TRBJ2-1 TRBV5-5
CASSPGTGGHEQYF TRBJ2-7 TRBV6-1
CASSLTRAGTNTGELFF TRBJ2-2 TRBV7-3
CAISTPGLAGYNEQFF TRBJ2-1 TRBV10-3
CASSPLTGAYNEQFF TRBJ2-1 TRBV11-2
CASSFMGSAPGETQYF TRBJ2-5 TRBV11-3
CASSQVFFGEQYF TRBJ2-7 TRBV14
CASSLMRQELFF TRBJ2-2 TRBV12-3/TRBV12-4
CASRLGQPGGYTF TRBJ1-2 TRBV5-6
CASSPPGTSPARDTQYF TRBJ2-3 TRBV12-3/TRBV12-4
CASSIWSRGANVLTF TRBJ2-6 TRBV19
CASAGQGLSNEQFF TRBJ2-1 TRBV19
CASSLRAEETQYF TRBJ2-5 TRBV7-2
CASSHLQGTTEAFF TRBJ1-1 TRBV6-1
CASSQGTSGTDEQFF TRBJ2-1 TRBV3-1
CASSLRPVTEAFF TRBJ1-1 TRBV28
CASRGTSGRATITYNEQFF TRBJ2-1 TRBV6-1
CASSFNRGGPEAFF TRBJ1-1 TRBV12-3/TRBV12-4
CASSRPSGGYTF TRBJ1-2 TRBV27
CASSHASGYGQYF TRBJ2-7 TRBV7-9
CSVRTTRGETQYF TRBJ2-5 TRBV20-1
CASSLVRPTGETQYF TRBJ2-5 TRBV5-1
CASSFASGDTGELFF TRBJ2-2 TRBV12-3/TRBV12-4
CASSRAATKSSYNAQFF TRBJ2-1 TRBV12-3/TRBV12-4
CASSLGTRGVDEQFF TRBJ2-1 TRBV28
CASGSSMNTEAFF TRBJ1-1 TRBV12-5
CASSVDLRSDGYTF TRBJ1-2 TRBV9
CASRLGGGGYNEQFF TRBJ2-1 TRBV19
CASSLGQQSYGYTF TRBJ1-2 TRBV5-1
CASGFLLPGDLRNSGANVLTF TRBJ2-6 TRBV12-5
CASNPGGVGNQPQHF TRBJ1-5 TRBV19
CSAKRGTGNSPLHF TRBJ1-6 TRBV20-1
CASSLTSGSISEQFF TRBJ2-1 TRBV11-3
CASSARRYNEQFF TRBJ2-1 TRBV3-1